Shown below are 6 T cell receptor beta chains from a single sample sequenced in a study of blood T cell repertoires in COVID-19 (dated by TCRdb to the early 2020s). The library was generated by the immunoSEQ multiplex PCR assay. TCRdb holds this immuneACCESS table with in-frame rearrangements only. Some clones are missing; in checked studies, unresolved V genes explain under half, and the rest has no known cause. The table for this sample lists about 270,000 clones; about four fifths of them were counted only once. The leading ten clones occupy 3.1% of the sample. The specimen was peripheral blood. The receptors stem from a woman aged 18-30 years with acute or convalescent COVID-19.

The chain couples TRBV18 to TRBJ1-6, with D possibly TRBD1 on 5 matching bases. V lost 2 bases to trimming and J lost 9 bases, with 23 bases between them. The germline CDR1 and CDR2 sequences are KGHSH and LQKENI. The CDR3 has 18 amino acids. The CDR3 DNA is TGTGCCAGCTCACCATTATCGGGCAGTTGGGGAAGGGGTTCACCCCTCCACTTT. Translating gives CASSPLSGSWGRGSPLHF.

The chain joins TRBV5-1 to TRBJ2-1; possible D gene TRBD2, 5 bases. Trimming left V 1 base short and J 5 bases short, with 10 bases between. Per germline, CDR1 SGHRS and CDR2 YFSETQ. This CDR3 has 14 amino acids. The CDR3 DNA follows: TGCGCCAGCAGCTTGAGCGGCCTGAACAATGAGCAGTTCTTC. Residues: CASSLSGLNNEQFF.

This chain joins TRBV9 and TRBJ2-2; the D gene is possibly TRBD2 (5 bases). The germline V and J ends were trimmed by 4 bases and 7 bases, with 8 bases remaining between them. This CDR3 region has 12 residues. Per germline, CDR1 SGDLS and CDR2 YYNGEE. CDR3 sequence: CASSFSGGELFF. The CDR3 region has the DNA TGTGCCAGCAGCTTCAGCGGCGGGGAGCTGTTTTTT.

The chain couples TRBV6-5 to TRBJ1-1; the D is unclear. The CDR3 runs 13 residues. Germline CDR1 MNHEY, CDR2 SVGAGI. Deletions cut 6 bases from V and 3 bases from J, with 11 bases between. In DNA form, the CDR3 reads TGTGCCAGCAGCCGAGGGCCTTACACTGAAGCTTTCTTT. This gives the protein CASSRGPYTEAFF.

The CDR3 DNA sequence: TGTGCCAGCAGCCCCCTCCGACTAGCGGGTGGCACAGATACGCAGTATTTT. Translated: CASSPLRLAGGTDTQYF. V gene TRBV11-2 combines with J gene TRBJ2-3; 10 bases line up with TRBD2. V was clipped by 5 bases and J by 1 base; unmatched bases: 9. Germline V gene lookup returns CDR1 SGHAT and CDR2 FQNNGV. This CDR3 spans 17 amino acids. Based on the CDR3 plus reference TRBV11-2 and TRBJ2-3, the full variable domain is EAGVAQSPRYKIIEKRQSVAFWCNPISGHATLYWYQQILGQGPKLLIQFQNNGVVDDSQLPKDRFSAERLKGVDSTLKIQPAKLEDSAVYLCASSPLRLAGGTDTQYFGPGTRLTVL.

The V gene is TRBV11-2, the J gene TRBJ2-7; 8 bases map to TRBD2. The trim removed 2 bases at V and 2 bases at J, leaving 8 bases unmatched. CDR3 length: 16 amino acids. Germline V gene lookup returns CDR1 SGHAT and CDR2 FQNNGV. Written as DNA, the CDR3 is TGTGCCAGCAGCTTATGGGGGACTAGGGTGACCTACGAGCAGTACTTC. Translation gives CASSLWGTRVTYEQYF. The whole variable domain, filled in from reference TRBV11-2 and TRBJ2-7, reads EAGVAQSPRYKIIEKRQSVAFWCNPISGHATLYWYQQILGQGPKLLIQFQNNGVVDDSQLPKDRFSAERLKGVDSTLKIQPAKLEDSAVYLCASSLWGTRVTYEQYFGPGTRLTVT.